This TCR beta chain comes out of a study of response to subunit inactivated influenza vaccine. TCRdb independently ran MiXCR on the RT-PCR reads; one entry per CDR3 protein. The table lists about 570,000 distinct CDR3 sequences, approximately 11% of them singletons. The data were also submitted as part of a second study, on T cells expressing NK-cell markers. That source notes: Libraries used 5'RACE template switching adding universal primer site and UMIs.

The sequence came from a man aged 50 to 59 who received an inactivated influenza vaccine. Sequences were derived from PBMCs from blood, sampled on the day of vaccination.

The CDR3 region is CSAPEVAGATDTQYF. CDR3 bases: TGCAGTGCCCCAGAGGTAGCGGGAGCGACAGATACGCAGTATTTT. This chain links TRBV20-1 with TRBJ2-3, with TRBD2 matching over 9 bases. Germline lookup yields CDR1 DFQATT and CDR2 SNEGSKA (reference sequence). J lost 3 bases, V lost 6 bases, and 10 bases had no gene match. The CDR3 runs 15 residues.